Listed here are 6 T cell receptor beta chains from one sample, sequenced in a study of CD8 T cells in cerebrospinal fluid in Alzheimer's disease. TCRdb processed the 10x single-cell sequencing reads again and assigns one entry to each CDR3 protein, with no DNA. This sample contains 900 to 1,100 distinct CDR3 sequences. Sequences were obtained from cerebrospinal fluid. Every receptor here comes from a human donor in good health.

This clonotype is called large based on its frequency. The V and J genes are TRBV20-1 and TRBJ2-2; lacking DNA, the TRBD1 call made by TCRdb goes unchecked. CDR1 and CDR2 from the germline V gene are DFQATT and SNEGSKA (reference sequence). The CDR3 is 15 residues long. CDR3 residues: CSARGFDRNTGELFF.

Frequency places this clonotype as large. This chain uses TRBV29-1 with TRBJ2-3; the D call from TCRdb, TRBD1, cannot be confirmed without DNA. This CDR3 is 14 amino acids long. Germline V CDR1 and CDR2: SQVTM, ANQGSEA. CDR3: CSALDTGRTDTQYF.

This clonotype counts as medium-sized (0.01 to 0.1%) by frequency. The chain carries TRBV21-1 and TRBJ2-2; there is no DNA to check the TCRdb D call of TRBD1. TRBV21-1 counts as a pseudogene. The CDR3 extends over 16 amino acids. This chain's CDR3 is CASSKGSGRGTGELFF.

This clonotype is classed as medium-sized by frequency. V usage is TRBV5-1 and J usage is TRBJ2-3. The CDR3 is made up of 15 amino acids. The V gene's germline CDR1 is SGHRS and CDR2 YFSETQ. The CDR3 reads CASSLEGLDTDTQYF.

This clonotype counts as large by frequency. The chain combines TRBV4-3 with TRBJ1-2; TCRdb indicates TRBD1, and absent DNA this call remains unverified. Germline values: CDR1 LGHNA, CDR2 YSLEER. The CDR3 length is 14 residues. CDR3 loop: CASSQDKTGRGYTF.

The V gene is TRBV11-3, the J gene TRBJ2-7. Germline values: CDR1 SGHNT, CDR2 YENEEA. CDR3 length: 14 amino acids. The CDR3 region is CASSLSPLSHEQYF.